The 30 T cell receptor beta chains below come from one sample, sequenced in a study of shared clonotypes between healthy human individuals. Naive CD8 populations comprised CD45RO-negative cells positively selected for CCR7, excluding terminally differentiated effector memory CD45RA+ cells. Clones were sequenced by immunoSEQ multiplex PCR, and TCRdb holds only the in-frame ones, with some missing. The repertoire has 500,000 to 700,000 clones, about 95% of them found once; the top ten carry over 0.095%. Sequencing input: naive CD8+ T cells sorted from blood. These receptors originate from a woman aged 25 to 39 in good health.

The chain links TRBV11-2 to TRBJ2-5; D call uncertain. Germline loops: CDR1 SGHAT, CDR2 FQNNGV. Trimming stripped 0 bases from V and 1 base from J, with 6 bases between. There are 14 residues in the CDR3. CDR3 coding DNA: TGTGCCAGCAGCTTAGAAAGATTCCAAGAGACCCAGTACTTC. This codes for CASSLERFQETQYF.

J is TRBJ2-7 and V is TRBV28; 8 nucleotides align to TRBD2. The CDR3 loop spans 16 amino acids. Germline V gene data show CDR1 as MDHEN and CDR2 as SYDVKM. J was trimmed by 3 bases and V by 3 bases; bases with no gene match: 10. CDR3 residues: CASSFRAGEFYYEQYF. The DNA of the CDR3 is TGTGCCAGCAGTTTTCGAGCGGGAGAGTTCTACTACGAGCAGTACTTC. Filled out from reference TRBV28 and TRBJ2-7, the complete variable domain reads DVKVTQSSRYLVKRTGEKVFLECVQDMDHENMFWYRQDPGLGLRLIYFSYDVKMKEKGDIPEGYSVSREKKERFSLILESASTNQTSMYLCASSFRAGEFYYEQYFGPGTRLTVT.

The V gene is TRBV19, the J gene TRBJ2-7; maybe TRBD2 (7 bases). The CDR3 contains 15 residues. CDR1 is LNHDA and CDR2 is SQIVND in the germline V gene (reference sequence). Trimming took off 3 bases at V and 2 bases at J, with 14 bases between the two ends. CDR3 DNA: TGTGCCAGTAGTATCGGCGGGGGCGCGACCTACGAGCAGTACTTC. Amino acids: CASSIGGGATYEQYF.

V is TRBV11-3 and J is TRBJ2-1, with TRBD1 identical over 10 bases. This CDR3 is 16 amino acids long. V gave up 1 base and J gave up 9 bases; unmatched junction bases: 9. Germline-derived CDR1 and CDR2 are SGHNT and YENEEA. Written as DNA, the CDR3 is TGTGCCAGCAGCTTAGCCACCGGGACAGGGGCAAGTGAGCAGTTCTTC. It codes for CASSLATGTGASEQFF. The variable domain in full, with the rest retrieved from reference TRBV11-3 and TRBJ2-1, is EAGVVQSPRYKIIEKKQPVAFWCNPISGHNTLYWYLQNLGQGPELLIRYENEEAVDDSQLPKDRFSAERLKGVDSTLKIQPAELGDSAVYLCASSLATGTGASEQFFGPGTRLTVL.

V usage is TRBV5-1 and J usage is TRBJ1-1; no definite D call. Trimming removed 4 bases at V and 4 bases at J, with 11 bases between. Germline-derived CDR1 and CDR2 are SGHRS and YFSETQ. The CDR3 consists of 13 residues. The CDR3 loop reads CASSVGSGTEAFF. The CDR3 nucleotides read TGCGCCAGCAGCGTCGGCAGTGGCACTGAAGCTTTCTTT.

The chain carries TRBV5-1 and TRBJ2-3; TRBD2 aligns across 9 bases. This CDR3 has 16 amino acids. Looked up from germline, CDR1 is SGHRS and CDR2 is YFSETQ. Losses at the gene ends were 4 bases for V and 4 bases for J; bases not matched to a gene: 10. CDR3 region: CASSLWTSVTPDTQYF. CDR3 DNA: TGCGCCAGCAGCCTCTGGACTAGCGTTACCCCAGATACGCAGTATTTT.

The chain joins TRBV2 to TRBJ2-1; D remains ambiguous. The CDR3 contains 11 residues. Germline V gives CDR1 SNHLY, CDR2 FYNNEI. The V and J ends lost 11 bases and 3 bases respectively, with 8 bases between them. The DNA for the CDR3 is TGTGCCGAACTGAACTACAATGAGCAGTTCTTC. As protein: CAELNYNEQFF.

The rearrangement joins TRBV5-8 to TRBJ1-3; maybe TRBD1 (5 bases). Trimming shortened V by 4 bases and J by 2 bases, and 10 bases separated the two germline ends. This CDR3 spans 14 amino acids. Germline V gives CDR1 SGHTS, CDR2 YDEGEE. The CDR3 spells CASSQGLPGNTIYF. The CDR3 nucleotides read TGTGCCAGCAGCCAGGGACTTCCTGGAAACACCATATATTTT.

This clone has just a few counts. This rearrangement joins TRBV27 to TRBJ1-2; D gene uncertain. Germline V lookup: CDR1 MNHEY, CDR2 SMNVEV (reference sequence). CDR3 size: 13 residues. V dropped 5 bases and J dropped 4 bases, with 11 bases sitting between them. CDR3 bases: TGTGCCAGCAGTCGATCGGTCTTCTATGGCTACACCTTC. The encoded protein is CASSRSVFYGYTF.

This chain connects TRBV6-5 to TRBJ2-7; D ambiguous. This CDR3 has 12 residues. Germline CDR1 reads MNHEY; CDR2 reads SVGAGI. V lost 6 bases and J lost 3, with 9 bases in between. The DNA for the CDR3 is TGTGCCAGCAGCCTGGACGGCTACGAGCAGTACTTC. Amino acid sequence: CASSLDGYEQYF.

The chain links TRBV27 to TRBJ2-7; 9 nucleotides align to TRBD2. The V gene end was trimmed by 4 bases and the J gene end by 2 bases; junction bases not matched to a gene: 9. Germline values: CDR1 MNHEY, CDR2 SMNVEV (reference sequence). The CDR3 length is 16 residues. The CDR3 DNA is TGTGCCAGCAGTTACGGGGGGGCTAGCGGGACCTACGAGCAGTACTTC. Protein sequence: CASSYGGASGTYEQYF.

The genes are TRBV27 and TRBJ2-7, with 8 bases that match TRBD2. Unmatched junction bases numbered 5, after V lost 3 bases and J lost 4 bases. There are 14 residues in the CDR3. Germline CDR1 is MNHEY and CDR2 is SMNVEV (reference sequence). CDR3 in DNA: TGTGCCAGCAGTTTGACGGGAGGGCTGTACGAGCAGTACTTC. Protein sequence: CASSLTGGLYEQYF.

The J gene is TRBJ2-7, the V gene TRBV5-1; TRBD2 matches 9 bases. V was clipped by 4 bases and J by 4 bases; unmatched bases: 9. The V gene's germline CDR1 is SGHRS and CDR2 YFSETQ. The CDR3 totals 15 residues. The CDR3 DNA sequence: TGCGCCAGCAGCCCCCAGCGGGAGGTATTGTACGAGCAGTACTTC. This sequence encodes CASSPQREVLYEQYF.

The chain uses TRBV7-7 and TRBJ2-2; 11 positions match TRBD1. CDR1 SSHAT and CDR2 FNYEAQ come from the germline V gene (reference sequence). V was clipped by 5 bases and J by 3 bases; unmatched bases: 5. This CDR3 has 16 amino acids. This chain's CDR3 is CASSADRGRDTGELFF. DNA for the CDR3: TGTGCCAGCAGCGCGGACAGGGGGCGTGACACCGGGGAGCTGTTTTTT.

This rearrangement joins TRBV13 to TRBJ2-7; D possibly corresponds to TRBD1 (6 bases). The ends were cut back, 4 bases at V and 7 bases at J, with 17 bases in the middle. The CDR3 extends over 14 amino acids. The germline V gene encodes CDR1 PRHDT and CDR2 FYEKMQ (reference sequence). CDR3 loop: CASSSSNRVGEQYF. The CDR3 nucleotides are TGTGCCAGCAGCTCAAGCAACAGGGTTGGGGAGCAGTACTTC.

The genes are TRBV19 and TRBJ2-7; D unresolved. The V and J ends lost 4 bases and 3 bases respectively, with 10 bases between them. The CDR3 spans 13 residues. Looked up from germline, CDR1 is LNHDA and CDR2 is SQIVND (reference sequence). CDR3 coding DNA: TGTGCCAGTAGTACTGAGGACGGCTACGAGCAGTACTTC. As protein: CASSTEDGYEQYF.

The DNA of the CDR3 is TGTGCCAGCAGCTGGGAGACAGGTCGCGAAAAACTGTTTTTT. The encoded protein is CASSWETGREKLFF. The chain couples TRBV7-2 to TRBJ1-4, with D possibly TRBD1 on 6 matching bases. Germline V gene lookup returns CDR1 SGHTA and CDR2 FQGNSA. The CDR3 contains 14 residues. Between the trimmed V and J ends, which lost 4 bases and 8 bases, there was a span of 14 bases.

The chain links TRBV5-1 to TRBJ2-1, with D possibly TRBD2 on 5 matching bases. This CDR3 has 11 residues. V lost 4 bases, J lost 9 bases, and 8 bases lay in between. From germline, CDR1 is SGHRS and CDR2 YFSETQ. CDR3 residues: CASSVGGEQFF. The CDR3 DNA is TGCGCCAGCAGCGTCGGAGGTGAGCAGTTCTTC.

J is TRBJ2-7 and V is TRBV6-5; weak D call: TRBD2 (5 bases). From germline, CDR1 is MNHEY and CDR2 SVGAGI. The length of the CDR3 is 9 residues. V dropped 11 bases and J dropped 3 bases, with 5 bases sitting between them. The CDR3 DNA sequence: TGTGCCGCGGGCTACGAGCAGTACTTC. As protein: CAAGYEQYF.

V gene TRBV27 combines with J gene TRBJ2-7; D unresolved. The germline V gene encodes CDR1 MNHEY and CDR2 SMNVEV (reference sequence). V lost 5 bases and J lost 4, with 15 bases in between. The CDR3 length is 14 residues. The DNA of the CDR3 is TGTGCCAGCAGTACCCCCGGGCCGCGGTACGAGCAGTACTTC. It yields the protein CASSTPGPRYEQYF.

The chain employs TRBV2 and TRBJ2-7, with TRBD1 as a possible D gene (6 bases). Germline CDR1 reads SNHLY; CDR2 reads FYNNEI. CDR3 length: 19 residues. V lost 2 bases to trimming and J lost 2 bases, with 25 bases between them. CDR3 in amino acids: CASSETSGFVDSEPYEQYF. CDR3 sequence (DNA): TGTGCCAGCAGTGAAACTTCCGGCTTCGTGGACAGCGAGCCCTACGAGCAGTACTTC.

CDR3 region: CASSLYGGEETQYF. CDR3 DNA: TGTGCCAGCAGCCTGTATGGGGGCGAAGAGACCCAGTACTTC. The rearrangement links TRBV5-4 to TRBJ2-5; maybe TRBD1 (6 bases). CDR1 is SGHNT and CDR2 is YYREEE in the germline V gene (reference sequence). The CDR3 contains 14 residues. V lost 4 bases, J lost 3 bases, and 13 bases lay in between.

The rearrangement joins TRBV19 to TRBJ2-1; no definite D call. CDR3 size: 15 residues. V lost 3 bases to trimming and J lost 0 bases, with 9 bases between them. From germline, CDR1 is LNHDA and CDR2 SQIVND (reference sequence). The chain's CDR3 is CASSIGGFSYNEQFF. CDR3 sequence (DNA): TGTGCCAGTAGTATTGGCGGTTTCTCCTACAATGAGCAGTTCTTC.

This chain joins TRBV11-2 and TRBJ2-7; 9 bases fit TRBD1. This CDR3 spans 16 amino acids. Unmatched junction bases numbered 11, after V lost 3 bases and J lost 5 bases. Germline loops: CDR1 SGHAT, CDR2 FQNNGV. The CDR3 spells CASSFSTGTGPHEQYF. The DNA for the CDR3 is TGTGCCAGCAGCTTCTCTACCGGGACAGGGCCCCACGAGCAGTACTTC.

The chain has TRBV5-6 and TRBJ1-2; D unresolved. The germline gives CDR1 SGHDT, CDR2 YYEEEE. The ends were cut back, 0 bases at V and 0 bases at J, with 12 bases in the middle. CDR3 size: 16 residues. The CDR3: CASSLARLMSNYGYTF. In DNA, the CDR3 is TGTGCCAGCAGCTTGGCGAGATTGATGTCTAACTATGGCTACACCTTC.

The chain combines TRBV9 with TRBJ2-1, with unresolved D. Germline CDR1 reads SGDLS; CDR2 reads YYNGEE. The V and J ends lost 4 bases and 7 bases respectively, with 15 bases between them. The CDR3 is 14 residues long. CDR3 loop: CASSPPQSQNEQFF. CDR3 DNA: TGTGCCAGCAGCCCCCCTCAGAGTCAGAATGAGCAGTTCTTC.

This chain uses TRBV27 with TRBJ2-1, with D possibly TRBD1 on 6 matching bases. V lost 2 bases and J 7 bases, leaving 15 bases between the germline ends. CDR1 is MNHEY, CDR2 SMNVEV, per germline (reference sequence). This CDR3 has 15 residues. CDR3 residues: CASSLGGGFPNEQFF. CDR3 bases: TGTGCCAGCAGTTTAGGGGGCGGGTTTCCAAATGAGCAGTTCTTC.

The J gene is TRBJ1-1, the V gene TRBV5-6; 7 bases agree with TRBD1. CDR3 length: 13 residues. Germline trimming cut 3 bases from V and 5 bases from J; bases unmatched to any gene: 4. The germline V gene encodes CDR1 SGHDT and CDR2 YYEEEE. This chain's CDR3 is CASSSGQRTEAFF. The CDR3 nucleotides are TGTGCCAGCAGCTCGGGACAGAGGACTGAAGCTTTCTTT.

The rearrangement links TRBV6-5 to TRBJ2-6; D unclear. Trimming took off 1 base at V and 1 base at J, with 8 bases between the two ends. Germline V lookup: CDR1 MNHEY, CDR2 SVGAGI. This CDR3 region has 16 residues. CDR3 sequence: CASSYLRESGANVLTF. DNA for the CDR3: TGTGCCAGCAGTTACTTACGAGAGTCTGGGGCCAACGTCCTGACTTTC.

This chain connects TRBV27 to TRBJ2-1; 9 bases map to TRBD1. After removal of 8 bases from V and 9 bases from J, the junction contained 11 bases not matched to a gene. Germline V lookup: CDR1 MNHEY, CDR2 SMNVEV (reference sequence). The CDR3 is 14 amino acids. This CDR3 is CASQAGTGFLEQFF. CDR3 sequence (DNA): TGTGCCAGCCAAGCCGGGACAGGGTTCCTTGAGCAGTTCTTC.